This T cell receptor (beta chain) was identified during a study of T cells after yellow fever vaccination. One entry per CDR3 protein results from TCRdb running MiXCR on the 5' RACE reads. This sample has about 370,000 distinct CDR3 sequences, with approximately 10% found just once. Germline values: CDR1 MGHRA, CDR2 YSYEKL. V was shortened by 1 base and J by 8 bases, with 11 bases between the two germline ends. CDR3 size: 13 residues. This clonotype was sampled from a man aged 18 to 29 who received the YFV17D yellow fever vaccine. The V and J genes are TRBV4-1 and TRBJ1-2, with D unresolved. Sequenced here: PBMCs, sampled on the day of the first yellow fever vaccination. The CDR3 coding sequence is TGCGCCAGCAGCCAAGTGGGCGTTAAAGGCTACACCTTC. This codes for CASSQVGVKGYTF.